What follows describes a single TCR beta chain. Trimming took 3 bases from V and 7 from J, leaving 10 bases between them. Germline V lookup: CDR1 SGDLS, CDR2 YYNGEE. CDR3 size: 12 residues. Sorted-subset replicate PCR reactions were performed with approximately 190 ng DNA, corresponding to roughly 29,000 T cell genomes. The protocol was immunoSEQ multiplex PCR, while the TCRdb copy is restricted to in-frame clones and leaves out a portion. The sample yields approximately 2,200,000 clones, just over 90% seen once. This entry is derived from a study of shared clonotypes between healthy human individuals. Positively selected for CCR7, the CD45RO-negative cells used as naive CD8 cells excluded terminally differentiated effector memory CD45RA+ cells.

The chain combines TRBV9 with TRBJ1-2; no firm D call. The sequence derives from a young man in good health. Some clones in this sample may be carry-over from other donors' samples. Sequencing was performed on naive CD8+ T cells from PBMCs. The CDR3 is CASSASPSGYTF. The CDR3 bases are TGTGCCAGCAGCGCGTCCCCATCTGGCTACACCTTC.